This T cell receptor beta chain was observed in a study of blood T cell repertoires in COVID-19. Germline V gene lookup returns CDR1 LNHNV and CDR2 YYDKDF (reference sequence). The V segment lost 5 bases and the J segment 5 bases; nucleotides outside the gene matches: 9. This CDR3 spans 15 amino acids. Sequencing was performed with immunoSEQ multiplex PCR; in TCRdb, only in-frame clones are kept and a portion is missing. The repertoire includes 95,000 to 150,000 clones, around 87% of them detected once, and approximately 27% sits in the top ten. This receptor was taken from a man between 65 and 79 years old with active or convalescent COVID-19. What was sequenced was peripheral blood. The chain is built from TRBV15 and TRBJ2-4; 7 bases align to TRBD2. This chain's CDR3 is CATSALGGRENIQYF. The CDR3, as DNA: TGTGCCACCAGCGCTCTGGGAGGGAGGGAAAACATTCAGTACTTC.